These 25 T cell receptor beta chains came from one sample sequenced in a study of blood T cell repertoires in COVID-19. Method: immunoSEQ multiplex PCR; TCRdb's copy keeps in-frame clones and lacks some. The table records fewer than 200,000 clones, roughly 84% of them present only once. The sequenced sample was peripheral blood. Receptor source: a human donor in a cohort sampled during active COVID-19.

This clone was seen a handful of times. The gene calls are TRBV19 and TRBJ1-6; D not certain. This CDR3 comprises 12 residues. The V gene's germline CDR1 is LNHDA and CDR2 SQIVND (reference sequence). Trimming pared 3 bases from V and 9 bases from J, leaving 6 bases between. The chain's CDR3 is CASSMISSPLHF. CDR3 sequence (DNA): TGTGCCAGTAGTATGATCAGTTCACCCCTCCACTTT.

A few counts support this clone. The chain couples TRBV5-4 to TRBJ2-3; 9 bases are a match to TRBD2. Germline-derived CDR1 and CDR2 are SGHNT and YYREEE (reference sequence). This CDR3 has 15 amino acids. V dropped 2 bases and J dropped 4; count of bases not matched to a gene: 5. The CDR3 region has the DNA TGTGCCAGCAGCTTAGCGGGAGGAGGGTCAGATACGCAGTATTTT. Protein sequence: CASSLAGGGSDTQYF.

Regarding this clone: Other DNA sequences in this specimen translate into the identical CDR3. The CDR3 DNA is TGTGCCAGCAGTTACTCGGGACAGGGGTCCTCCTACGAGCAGTACTTC. It encodes CASSYSGQGSSYEQYF. The gene calls are TRBV6-5 and TRBJ2-7; 10 bases match TRBD1. Trimming took 0 bases from V and 0 from J; bases not matched to a gene: 2. CDR1 and CDR2 (germline): MNHEY, SVGAGI. This CDR3 is 16 amino acids long.

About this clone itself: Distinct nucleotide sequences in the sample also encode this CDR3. The DNA for the CDR3 is TGTGCCAGCAGCTTAGCGCTAGCGGGGTCCTACGAGCAGTACTTC. It encodes CASSLALAGSYEQYF. The chain employs TRBV7-2 and TRBJ2-7, with TRBD2 matching over 9 bases. After removal of 0 bases from V and 1 base from J, the junction contained 1 base not matched to a gene. Germline CDR1 reads SGHTA; CDR2 reads FQGNSA. The CDR3 is made up of 15 amino acids. The complete variable domain, with remaining parts taken from reference TRBV7-2 and TRBJ2-7, reads GAGVSQSPSNKVTEKGKDVELRCDPISGHTALYWYRQSLGQGLEFLIYFQGNSAPDKSGLPSDRFSAERTGGSVSTLTIQRTQQEDSAVYLCASSLALAGSYEQYFGPGTRLTVT.

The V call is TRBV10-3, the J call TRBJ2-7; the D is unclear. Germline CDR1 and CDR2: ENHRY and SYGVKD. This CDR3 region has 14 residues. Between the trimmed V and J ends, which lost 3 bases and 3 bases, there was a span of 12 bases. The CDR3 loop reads CAISDEISGYEQYF. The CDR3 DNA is TGTGCCATCAGTGACGAAATCTCCGGCTACGAGCAGTACTTC.

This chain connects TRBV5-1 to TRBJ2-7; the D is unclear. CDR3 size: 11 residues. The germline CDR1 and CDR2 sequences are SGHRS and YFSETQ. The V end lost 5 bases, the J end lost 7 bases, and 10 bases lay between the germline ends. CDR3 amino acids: CASSFGEEQYF. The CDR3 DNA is TGCGCCAGCAGTTTCGGAGAGGAGCAGTACTTC.

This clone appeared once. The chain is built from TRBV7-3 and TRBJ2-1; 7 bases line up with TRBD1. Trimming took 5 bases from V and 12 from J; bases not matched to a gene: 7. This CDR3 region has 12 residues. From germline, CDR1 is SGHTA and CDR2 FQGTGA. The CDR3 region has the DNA TGTGCCAGCAGCCCTACAGGGGTAGGGCAGTTCTTC. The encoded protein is CASSPTGVGQFF.

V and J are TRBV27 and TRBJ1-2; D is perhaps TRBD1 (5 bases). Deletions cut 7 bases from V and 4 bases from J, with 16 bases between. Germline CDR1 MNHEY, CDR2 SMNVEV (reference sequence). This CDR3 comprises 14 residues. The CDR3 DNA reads TGTGCCAGCAAGCTTAAGGGGCGGGGCTATGGCTACACCTTC. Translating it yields CASKLKGRGYGYTF.

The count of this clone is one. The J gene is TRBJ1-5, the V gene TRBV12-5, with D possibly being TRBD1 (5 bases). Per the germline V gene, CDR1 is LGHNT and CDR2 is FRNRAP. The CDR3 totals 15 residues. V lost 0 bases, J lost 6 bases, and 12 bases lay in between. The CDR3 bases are TGTGCTAGTGGTTTGGTAGCGGGGGGGAGTCAGCCCCAGCATTTT. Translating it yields CASGLVAGGSQPQHF.

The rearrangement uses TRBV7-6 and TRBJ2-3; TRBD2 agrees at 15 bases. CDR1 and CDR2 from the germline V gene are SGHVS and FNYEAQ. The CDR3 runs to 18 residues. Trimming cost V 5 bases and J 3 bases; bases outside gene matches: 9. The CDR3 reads CASSRGLAGGPATDTQYF. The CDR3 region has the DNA TGTGCCAGCAGCAGGGGACTAGCGGGAGGCCCCGCGACAGATACGCAGTATTTT.

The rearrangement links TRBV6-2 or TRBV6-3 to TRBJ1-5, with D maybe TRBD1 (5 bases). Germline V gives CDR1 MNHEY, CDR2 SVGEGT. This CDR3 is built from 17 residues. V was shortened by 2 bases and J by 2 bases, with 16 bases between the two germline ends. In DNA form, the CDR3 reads TGTGCCAGCAGTTACATCTCGGCAGGGAGGCGCAATCAGCCCCAGCATTTT. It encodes CASSYISAGRRNQPQHF.

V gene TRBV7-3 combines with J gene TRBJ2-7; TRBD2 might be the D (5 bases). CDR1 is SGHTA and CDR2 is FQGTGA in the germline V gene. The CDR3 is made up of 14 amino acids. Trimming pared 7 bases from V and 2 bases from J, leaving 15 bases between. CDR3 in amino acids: CASNLWAGPYEQYF. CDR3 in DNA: TGTGCCAGCAACTTGTGGGCGGGCCCCTACGAGCAGTACTTC.

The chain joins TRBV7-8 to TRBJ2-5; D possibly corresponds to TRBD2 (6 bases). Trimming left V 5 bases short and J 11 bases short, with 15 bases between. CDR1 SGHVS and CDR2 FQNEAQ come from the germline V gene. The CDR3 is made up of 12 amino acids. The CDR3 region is CASSVLGGWQYF. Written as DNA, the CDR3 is TGTGCCAGCAGCGTCCTCGGGGGTTGGCAGTACTTC.

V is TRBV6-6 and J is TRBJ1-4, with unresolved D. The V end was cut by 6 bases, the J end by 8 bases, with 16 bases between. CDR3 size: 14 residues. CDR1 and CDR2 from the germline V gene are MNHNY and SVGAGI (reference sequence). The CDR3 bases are TGTGCCAGCAGATCCGGGTCCGGAGGAGAAAAACTGTTTTTT. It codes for CASRSGSGGEKLFF.

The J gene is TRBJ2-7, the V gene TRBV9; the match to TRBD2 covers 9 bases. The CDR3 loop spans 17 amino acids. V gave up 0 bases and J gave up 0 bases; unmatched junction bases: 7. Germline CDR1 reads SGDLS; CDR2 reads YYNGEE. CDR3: CASSVGLAGSGSYEQYF. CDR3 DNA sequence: TGTGCCAGCAGCGTAGGGCTAGCGGGGTCAGGCTCCTACGAGCAGTACTTC.

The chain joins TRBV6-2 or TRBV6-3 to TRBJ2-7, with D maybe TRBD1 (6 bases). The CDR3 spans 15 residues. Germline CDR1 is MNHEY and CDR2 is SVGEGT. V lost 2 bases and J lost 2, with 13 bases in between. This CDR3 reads CASSYDPRGPYEQYF. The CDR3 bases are TGTGCCAGCAGTTACGATCCCAGGGGCCCCTACGAGCAGTACTTC.

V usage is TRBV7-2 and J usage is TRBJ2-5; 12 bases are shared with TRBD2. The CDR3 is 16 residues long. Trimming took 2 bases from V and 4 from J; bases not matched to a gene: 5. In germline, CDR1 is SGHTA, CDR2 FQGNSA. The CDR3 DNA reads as TGTGCCAGCAGCTTACGACGACTAGCGGGAGTAGAGACCCAGTACTTC. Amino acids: CASSLRRLAGVETQYF.

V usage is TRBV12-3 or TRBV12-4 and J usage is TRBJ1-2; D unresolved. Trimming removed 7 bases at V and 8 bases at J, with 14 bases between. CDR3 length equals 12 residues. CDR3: CASNQAGTGYTF. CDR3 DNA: TGTGCCAGCAACCAGGCGGGTACAGGCTACACCTTC.

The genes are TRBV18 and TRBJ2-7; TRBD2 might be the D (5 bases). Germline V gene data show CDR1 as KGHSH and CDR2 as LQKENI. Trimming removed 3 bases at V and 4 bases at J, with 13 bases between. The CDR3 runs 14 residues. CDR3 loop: CASSPGGSVYEQYF. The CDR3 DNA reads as TGTGCCAGCTCACCTGGTGGGAGTGTATACGAGCAGTACTTC.

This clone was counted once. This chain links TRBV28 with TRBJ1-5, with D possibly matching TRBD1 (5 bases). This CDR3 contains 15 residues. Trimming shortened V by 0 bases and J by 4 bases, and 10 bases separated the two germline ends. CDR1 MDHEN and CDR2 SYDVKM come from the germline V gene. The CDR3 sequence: CASSLWQGRNQPQHF. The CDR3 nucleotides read TGTGCCAGCAGTTTATGGCAGGGTAGGAATCAGCCCCAGCATTTT.

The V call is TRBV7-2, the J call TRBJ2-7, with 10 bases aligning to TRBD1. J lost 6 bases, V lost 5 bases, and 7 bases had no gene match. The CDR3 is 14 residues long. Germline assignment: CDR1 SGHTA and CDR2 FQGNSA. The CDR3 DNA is TGTGCCAGCAGCATGACAGGGGGCCGAGGCGAGCAGTACTTC. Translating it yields CASSMTGGRGEQYF.

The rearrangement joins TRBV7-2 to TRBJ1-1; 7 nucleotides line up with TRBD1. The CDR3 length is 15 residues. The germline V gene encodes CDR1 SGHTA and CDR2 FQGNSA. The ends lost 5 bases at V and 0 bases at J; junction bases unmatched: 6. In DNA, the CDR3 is TGTGCCAGCAGCCTACCGACAGGGCTGAACACTGAAGCTTTCTTT. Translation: CASSLPTGLNTEAFF.

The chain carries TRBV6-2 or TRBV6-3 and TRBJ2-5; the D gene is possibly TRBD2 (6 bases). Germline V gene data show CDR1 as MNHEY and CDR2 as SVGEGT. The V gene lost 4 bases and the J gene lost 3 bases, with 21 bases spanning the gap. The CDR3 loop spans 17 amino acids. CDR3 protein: CASSSPGRWGVKETQYF. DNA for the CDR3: TGTGCCAGCAGTTCACCGGGCCGCTGGGGGGTAAAAGAGACCCAGTACTTC.

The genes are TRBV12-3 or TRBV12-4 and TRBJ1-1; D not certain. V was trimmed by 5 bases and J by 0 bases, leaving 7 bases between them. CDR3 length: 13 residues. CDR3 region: CASSVLLNTEAFF. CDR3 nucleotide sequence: TGTGCCAGCAGTGTTCTACTGAACACTGAAGCTTTCTTT.

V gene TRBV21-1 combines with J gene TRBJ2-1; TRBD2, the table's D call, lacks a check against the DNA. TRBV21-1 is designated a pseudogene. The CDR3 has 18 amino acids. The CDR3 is CASSDTSGGALTYNEQFF. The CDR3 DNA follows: TGTGCCAGCAGCGATACTAGCGGGGGGGCGTTAACCTACAATGAGCAGTTCTTC.